This TCR beta chain came from a study of identical twins. This clonotype appeared a few times. V lost 10 bases and J lost 7; bases outside the gene matches: 16. Germline V gene data show CDR1 as SNHLY and CDR2 as FYNNEI. There are 14 residues in the CDR3. From the 5' RACE reads, TCRdb called clonotypes with MiXCR, one entry per CDR3 protein. The sample shows 1,800,000 or so distinct CDR3 sequences, more than 30% of them seen only once. Material for sequencing was cord blood. This TCR derives from a newborn girl in good health. The chain is built from TRBV2 and TRBJ2-7; 7 bases line up with TRBD1. The CDR3 region is CAIKNRRQGIEQYF. The CDR3, as DNA: TGTGCCATCAAAAACAGACGACAGGGAATAGAGCAGTACTTC.